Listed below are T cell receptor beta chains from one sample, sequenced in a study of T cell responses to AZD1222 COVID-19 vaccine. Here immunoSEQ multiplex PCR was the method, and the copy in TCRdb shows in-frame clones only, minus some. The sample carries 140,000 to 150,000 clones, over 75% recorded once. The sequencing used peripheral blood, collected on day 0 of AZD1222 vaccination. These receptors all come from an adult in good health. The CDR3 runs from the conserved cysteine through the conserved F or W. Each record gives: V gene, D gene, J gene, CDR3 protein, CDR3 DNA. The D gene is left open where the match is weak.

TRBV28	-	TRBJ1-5	CASRRPGQPQHF	TGTGCCAGCAGACGTCCGGGTCAGCCCCAGCATTTT
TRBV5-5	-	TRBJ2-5	CASSLATGIETQYF	TGTGCCAGCAGCTTGGCTACAGGGATCGAGACCCAGTACTTC
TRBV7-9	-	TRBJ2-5	CASARGRETQYF	TGTGCCAGCGCCCGTGGACGGGAGACCCAGTACTTC
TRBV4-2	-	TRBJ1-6	CASSQDTAGESSPLHF	TGTGCCAGCAGCCAAGATACGGCAGGGGAAAGCTCACCCCTCCACTTT
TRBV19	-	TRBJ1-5	CASSIDRYSNQPQHF	TGTGCCAGTAGTATTGACAGGTATAGCAATCAGCCCCAGCATTTT
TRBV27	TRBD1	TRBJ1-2	CASKLTGSHGYTF	TGTGCCAGCAAGCTGACAGGGTCTCACGGCTACACCTTC
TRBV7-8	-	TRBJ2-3	CASSLARVGAGTDTQYF	TGTGCCAGCAGCTTAGCTCGAGTGGGAGCGGGCACAGATACGCAGTATTTT
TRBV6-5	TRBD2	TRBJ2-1	CASRPSGISYNEQFF	TGTGCCAGCAGACCTAGCGGGATCTCCTACAATGAGCAGTTCTTC
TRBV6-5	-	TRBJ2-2	CASRLQGGAGELFF	TGTGCCAGCAGACTACAGGGTGGGGCCGGGGAGCTGTTTTTT
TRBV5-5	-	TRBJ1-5	CASSLVAVNQPQHF	TGTGCCAGCAGCTTGGTGGCAGTCAATCAGCCCCAGCATTTT
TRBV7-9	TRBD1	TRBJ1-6	CASSSGQGPSPLHF	TGTGCCAGCAGCTCCGGACAGGGGCCCTCACCCCTCCACTTT
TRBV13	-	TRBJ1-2	CASSQGASTNYGYTF	TGTGCCAGCAGCCAAGGGGCCTCTACTAACTATGGCTACACCTTC
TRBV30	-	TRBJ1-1	CAWKSRWAEAFF	TGTGCCTGGAAGTCGCGATGGGCTGAAGCTTTCTTT
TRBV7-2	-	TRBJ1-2	CASSPGTDYGYTF	TGTGCCAGCAGCCCAGGGACGGATTATGGCTACACCTTC
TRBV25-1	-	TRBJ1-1	CASRSPDGVGTEAFF	TGTGCCAGCAGATCCCCTGACGGGGTGGGCACTGAAGCTTTCTTT
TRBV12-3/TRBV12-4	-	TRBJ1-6	CASSRTGNSPLHF	TGTGCCAGCAGCCGGACGGGCAATTCACCCCTCCACTTT
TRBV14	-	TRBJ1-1	CASSQDRLITEAFF	TGTGCCAGCAGCCAAGATCGTCTCATAACTGAAGCTTTCTTT
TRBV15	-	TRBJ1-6	CATSRAGSSYNSPLHF	TGTGCCACCAGCAGAGCCGGTAGCTCCTATAATTCACCCCTCCACTTT
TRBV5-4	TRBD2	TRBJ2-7	CASSQGLAGEQYF	TGTGCCAGCAGCCAGGGACTAGCGGGGGAGCAGTACTTC
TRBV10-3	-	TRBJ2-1	CAINRGEQYNEQFF	TGTGCCATCAATAGAGGAGAGCAATACAATGAGCAGTTCTTC
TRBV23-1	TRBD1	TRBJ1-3	CASSPEDREDGNTIYF	TGCGCCAGCAGTCCCGAGGACAGGGAGGACGGAAACACCATATATTTT
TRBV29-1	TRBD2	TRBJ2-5	CSVEKVGLAGVAETQYF	TGCAGCGTTGAAAAAGTTGGACTAGCGGGAGTAGCAGAGACCCAGTACTTC
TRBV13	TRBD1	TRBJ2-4	CASSSSSGQGKNIQYF	TGTGCCAGCAGCTCAAGCTCGGGACAGGGGAAAAACATTCAGTACTTC
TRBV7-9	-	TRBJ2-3	CASRRGPSTDTQYF	TGTGCCAGTAGGAGAGGGCCTAGCACAGATACGCAGTATTTT